Each of the 11 T cell receptor beta chains below was sequenced from the same sample in a study of blood T cell repertoires in COVID-19. The data were produced by immunoSEQ multiplex PCR, yet TCRdb's version contains in-frame clones alone and is incomplete. Of 200,000 to 300,000 clones in the sample, about 87% are singletons; the top ten hold roughly 2.5%. Sequencing was done on a sample of peripheral blood. These receptors were taken from a woman aged 50 to 60 with acute or convalescent COVID-19.

This chain connects TRBV6-5 to TRBJ1-1, with D perhaps TRBD1 (6 bases). This CDR3 region has 13 residues. V was clipped by 6 bases and J by 2 bases, with 10 bases between them. Germline V gives CDR1 MNHEY, CDR2 SVGAGI. CDR3 sequence reads: CASSIGTNTEAFF. Written as DNA, the CDR3 is TGTGCCAGCAGCATTGGGACAAACACTGAAGCTTTCTTT.

This sequence joins TRBV27 and TRBJ2-7; possible D gene TRBD1, 6 bases. The CDR3 has 17 amino acids. Deletions cut 2 bases from V and 2 bases from J, with 19 bases between. Germline V gene data show CDR1 as MNHEY and CDR2 as SMNVEV (reference sequence). CDR3 DNA: TGTGCCAGCAGTTTACCCGGGACAACTCGGGTCCCCTACGAGCAGTACTTC. Protein product: CASSLPGTTRVPYEQYF.

This chain connects TRBV27 to TRBJ1-5, with 9 positions matching TRBD1. CDR3 size: 15 residues. J gave up 1 base and V 6 bases, and 4 bases lay outside the gene matches. Germline V gives CDR1 MNHEY, CDR2 SMNVEV (reference sequence). The CDR3 nucleotides read TGTGCCAGCAGAATACAGGGGGCGAGCAATCAGCCCCAGCATTTT. This translates into CASRIQGASNQPQHF.

V gene TRBV19 combines with J gene TRBJ1-4; 7 bases line up with TRBD1. The CDR3 length is 16 residues. V lost 3 bases and J lost 3; bases outside the gene matches: 7. Germline V lookup: CDR1 LNHDA, CDR2 SQIVND (reference sequence). The CDR3 loop is CASSIWQGGSNEKLFF. The CDR3 DNA sequence: TGTGCCAGTAGTATCTGGCAGGGGGGATCTAATGAAAAACTGTTTTTT.

This chain connects TRBV7-9 to TRBJ2-7; perhaps TRBD1 as D (6 bases). V was cut by 3 bases and J by 2 bases, with 8 bases left in between. The CDR3 contains 13 residues. The germline V gene has CDR1 SEHNR and CDR2 FQNEAQ (reference sequence). As DNA, the CDR3 is TGTGCCAGCAGCTTCTGGACAGCCTACGAGCAGTACTTC. It yields the protein CASSFWTAYEQYF.

The CDR3 spells CASSETGGGYGYTF. The CDR3 DNA sequence: TGTGCCAGCAGTGAGACAGGGGGCGGCTATGGCTACACCTTC. The rearrangement links TRBV6-4 to TRBJ1-2; TRBD1 aligns across 10 bases. From germline, CDR1 is MRHNA and CDR2 SNTAGT. V was clipped by 3 bases and J by 4 bases; unmatched bases: 2. CDR3 length: 14 residues.

V is TRBV5-8 and J is TRBJ1-5; D call uncertain. Trimming left V 2 bases short and J 4 bases short, with 4 bases between. This CDR3 contains 12 residues. Germline CDR1 and CDR2: SGHTS and YDEGEE. The CDR3 loop is CASSFMNQPQHF. CDR3 coding DNA: TGTGCCAGCAGCTTCATGAATCAGCCCCAGCATTTT. Using reference TRBV5-8 and TRBJ1-5 for the parts outside the CDR3, the full variable domain is EAGVTQSPTHLIKTRGQQATLRCSPISGHTSVYWYQQALGLGLQFLLWYDEGEERNRGNFPPRFSGRQFPNYSSELNVNALELEDSALYLCASSFMNQPQHFGDGTRLSIL.

Here the CDR3 DNA reads TGTGCCAGCAGCAAAGAAATTATGTTCTCAACCCGGGACAGCCCACAAGAGACCCAGTACTTC. This translates into CASSKEIMFSTRDSPQETQYF. The chain links TRBV21-1 to TRBJ2-5; no DNA check was done on the table's D call, TRBD1. TRBV21-1 is flagged as a pseudogene. The CDR3 extends over 21 amino acids.

The V call is TRBV18, the J call TRBJ2-2; 8 bases fit TRBD2. The CDR3 has 15 amino acids. V lost 2 bases and J lost 2; bases outside the gene matches: 1. CDR1 is KGHSH, CDR2 LQKENI, per germline. As DNA, the CDR3 is TGTGCCAGCTCACCAAGCGGGGGTAACACCGGGGAGCTGTTTTTT. This translates into CASSPSGGNTGELFF.

The chain couples TRBV4-1 to TRBJ1-1; 8 nucleotides match TRBD1. The CDR3 is made up of 16 amino acids. Germline-derived CDR1 and CDR2 are MGHRA and YSYEKL. Trimming took 4 bases from V and 0 from J; bases not matched to a gene: 7. The CDR3 here is CASSLRQGQMNTEAFF. The CDR3 nucleotides are TGCGCCAGCAGCCTGAGACAGGGGCAGATGAACACTGAAGCTTTCTTT.

The V and J genes are TRBV6-1 and TRBJ1-2, with D perhaps TRBD1 (5 bases). This CDR3 is 14 amino acids long. The V end lost 8 bases, the J end lost 4 bases, and 17 bases lay between the germline ends. Germline CDR1 MNHNS, CDR2 SASEGT. As DNA, the CDR3 is TGTGCCAGCCGCTGGAAGGGGTCAGGCTATGGCTACACCTTC. Protein sequence: CASRWKGSGYGYTF.